The 15 T cell receptor beta chains below all came from one sample that was sequenced in a study of T cells in localized non-small cell lung cancer. Generated by immunoSEQ multiplex PCR, the TCRdb table keeps only in-frame clones and is missing some. The sample consists of around 64,000 clones, around 90% of them appearing once. This material consisted of peripheral blood, taken before any cancer treatment. The receptor source for this set is a man between 40 and 69 years old with stage I squamous cell lung carcinoma.

The rearrangement joins TRBV29-1 to TRBJ2-5, with D perhaps TRBD2 (5 bases). Deletions cut 6 bases from V and 3 bases from J, with 17 bases between. This CDR3 contains 14 residues. CDR1 is SQVTM and CDR2 is ANQGSEA in the germline V gene. The chain's CDR3 is CSVGGLAGKETQYF. CDR3 bases: TGCAGCGTGGGTGGGCTAGCCGGAAAAGAGACCCAGTACTTC.

This clone is medium-sized in the sample. The CDR3 sequence: CASSARAGGQETQYF. CDR3 coding DNA: TGTGCCAGCAGCGCCAGGGCGGGAGGACAAGAGACCCAGTACTTC. The J gene is TRBJ2-5, the V gene TRBV9, with 8 bases matching TRBD2. CDR3 length: 15 amino acids. The J segment lost 2 bases and the V segment lost 3 bases, leaving 6 bases of the junction unmatched. The germline V gene has CDR1 SGDLS and CDR2 YYNGEE.

The chain has TRBV14 and TRBJ2-3, with no clear D. Between the trimmed V and J ends, which lost 1 base and 4 bases, there was a span of 9 bases. Germline CDR1 is SGHDN and CDR2 is FVKESK. This CDR3 region has 14 residues. The CDR3 protein is CASSQGTASDTQYF. The CDR3 nucleotides are TGTGCCAGCAGCCAAGGAACAGCGTCAGATACGCAGTATTTT. Looking up the rest from reference TRBV14 and TRBJ2-3 gives the full variable domain: EAGVTQFPSHSVIEKGQTVTLRCDPISGHDNLYWYRRVMGKEIKFLLHFVKESKQDESGMPNNRFLAERTGGTYSTLKVQPAELEDSGVYFCASSQGTASDTQYFGPGTRLTVL.

The chain combines TRBV28 with TRBJ1-3, with D uncertain. This CDR3 comprises 15 residues. V lost 6 bases, J lost 0 bases, and 12 bases lay in between. Germline lookup yields CDR1 MDHEN and CDR2 SYDVKM. CDR3 protein: CASSPTIDSGNTIYF. The CDR3 DNA sequence: TGTGCCAGCAGCCCCACCATAGACTCTGGAAACACCATATATTTT.

This chain joins TRBV7-3 and TRBJ2-7, with 9 bases that match TRBD2. The germline gives CDR1 SGHTA, CDR2 FQGTGA. Trimming at V came to 3 bases and at J to 5 bases, leaving 2 bases not matched to a gene. CDR3 size: 13 residues. The CDR3 protein is CASSLTSGNEQYF. For the CDR3, the DNA is TGTGCCAGCAGCTTGACTAGCGGTAACGAGCAGTACTTC. Using reference TRBV7-3 and TRBJ2-7 for the parts outside the CDR3, the full variable domain is GAGVSQTPSNKVTEKGKYVELRCDPISGHTALYWYRQSLGQGPEFLIYFQGTGAADDSGLPNDRFFAVRPEGSVSTLKIQRTERGDSAVYLCASSLTSGNEQYFGPGTRLTVT.

The chain combines TRBV5-4 with TRBJ2-7; TRBD1 matches at 7 bases. V trimming: 5 bases; J trimming: 2 bases; junction bases outside the gene matches: 16. Germline CDR1 SGHNT, CDR2 YYREEE (reference sequence). This CDR3 comprises 17 residues. CDR3 in DNA: TGTGCCAGCAGTCTCACCTTCGGGACAGCCGCAACCTACGAGCAGTACTTC. Translation: CASSLTFGTAATYEQYF.

This clone was counted once. V and J are TRBV6-5 and TRBJ2-7; 10 nucleotides align to TRBD2. The CDR3 consists of 15 residues. V lost 2 bases to trimming and J lost 6 bases; unmatched junction nucleotides: 7. CDR1 MNHEY and CDR2 SVGAGI come from the germline V gene. This CDR3 is CASSYLLAGLSEQYF. The CDR3 nucleotides read TGTGCCAGCAGTTACCTACTAGCGGGATTATCCGAGCAGTACTTC.

This chain uses TRBV2 with TRBJ1-1; D perhaps matches TRBD1 (6 bases). V dropped 5 bases and J dropped 8 bases, with 12 bases sitting between them. This CDR3 has 12 residues. CDR1 SNHLY and CDR2 FYNNEI come from the germline V gene. The CDR3 sequence: CASSFPDSEAFF. The CDR3 DNA is TGTGCCAGCAGTTTCCCGGACAGCGAAGCTTTCTTT.

This chain joins TRBV19 and TRBJ1-5; D call uncertain. The germline CDR1 and CDR2 sequences are LNHDA and SQIVND (reference sequence). Deletions cut 3 bases from V and 6 bases from J, with 9 bases between. This CDR3 has 13 residues. CDR3 nucleotide sequence: TGTGCCAGTAGTATTCAGGTCGGTCAGCCCCAGCATTTT. This encodes CASSIQVGQPQHF.

This clone was seen more than once but under ten times. V is TRBV7-9 and J is TRBJ1-4; 8 bases match TRBD1. The CDR3 is made up of 15 amino acids. The V gene's germline CDR1 is SEHNR and CDR2 FQNEAQ (reference sequence). V trimming: 4 bases; J trimming: 7 bases; junction bases outside the gene matches: 8. The CDR3 sequence: CASSSHRGIGEKLFF. The CDR3 DNA sequence: TGTGCCAGCAGCTCCCACAGGGGGATTGGTGAAAAACTGTTTTTT.

This chain joins TRBV7-9 and TRBJ2-7; the match to TRBD2 covers 8 bases. After removal of 3 bases from V and 6 bases from J, the junction contained 7 bases not matched to a gene. CDR1 is SEHNR, CDR2 FQNEAQ, per germline (reference sequence). The CDR3 runs 14 residues. CDR3 in amino acids: CASSFTREVGEQYF. The CDR3 DNA sequence: TGTGCCAGCAGCTTTACGCGGGAGGTTGGCGAGCAGTACTTC.

This clone showed up just a few times. This chain connects TRBV15 to TRBJ2-7; tentatively, D is TRBD2 (6 bases). The CDR3 runs 16 residues. Per the germline V gene, CDR1 is LNHNV and CDR2 is YYDKDF (reference sequence). V lost 5 bases, J lost 0 bases, and 17 bases lay in between. Here the CDR3 reads CATSPRGTPSSYEQYF. In DNA form, the CDR3 reads TGTGCCACCAGCCCCCGAGGGACTCCCAGCTCCTACGAGCAGTACTTC.

This sequence joins TRBV19 and TRBJ1-2; D is ambiguous. V lost 4 bases, J lost 8 bases, and 14 bases lay in between. CDR3 length: 13 residues. Germline V gene data show CDR1 as LNHDA and CDR2 as SQIVND (reference sequence). The CDR3 DNA is TGTGCCAGTAGTACCTCTGCCGTAGCGGGCTACACCTTC. This codes for CASSTSAVAGYTF.

This chain links TRBV6-6 with TRBJ1-1; D remains unclear. Trimming took off 0 bases at V and 1 base at J, with 9 bases between the two ends. The CDR3 runs 15 residues. Germline CDR1 and CDR2: MNHNY and SVGAGI (reference sequence). CDR3 amino acids: CASSYSYTTNTEAFF. In DNA form, the CDR3 reads TGTGCCAGCAGTTACTCGTACACTACGAACACTGAAGCTTTCTTT.

The V call is TRBV5-4, the J call TRBJ2-5, with D perhaps assigned TRBD1 or TRBD2 (6 bases each). CDR1 is SGHNT, CDR2 YYREEE, per germline (reference sequence). Trimming removed 0 bases at V and 1 base at J, with 10 bases between. The CDR3 contains 15 residues. This CDR3 reads CASSLVGGGQETQYF. CDR3 sequence (DNA): TGTGCCAGCAGCTTGGTAGGAGGGGGCCAAGAGACCCAGTACTTC.